The 18 T cell receptor beta chains listed next were all sequenced from one sample in a study of blood T cells in healthy people across ages. Through a sample-barcoded 5' primer and a J-beta primer mix, a second PCR was run for roughly 7 to 11 cycles. Each CDR3 protein gets one entry after TCRdb re-called the 5' RACE reads with MiXCR. The sample lists roughly 1,700,000 distinct CDR3 sequences, about 28% seen once, with over 7% in the top ten. The sample taken for sequencing was blood. The source of these receptors is a woman in her 30s in good health.

There are many counts of this clonotype. This chain links TRBV6-5 with TRBJ1-1; possibly TRBD1 for D (6 bases). V was pared by 3 bases and J by 4 bases, with 18 bases between. Looked up from germline, CDR1 is MNHEY and CDR2 is SVGAGI. The CDR3 spans 16 residues. The CDR3: CASSYSTGRRGTEAFF. The CDR3 coding sequence is TGTGCCAGCAGTTATTCGACAGGACGGAGGGGCACTGAAGCTTTCTTT.

V is TRBV11-2 and J is TRBJ1-2; TRBD1 is a possible D gene (6 bases). Germline V gene data show CDR1 as SGHAT and CDR2 as FQNNGV. The CDR3 loop spans 14 amino acids. V was cut by 5 bases and J by 4 bases, with 14 bases left in between. The CDR3 nucleotides read TGTGCCAGCAGCGACAGGAAAAGCACCTATGGCTACACCTTC. This sequence encodes CASSDRKSTYGYTF.

V usage is TRBV20-1 and J usage is TRBJ2-1, with 11 nucleotides matching TRBD2. Germline V gene lookup returns CDR1 DFQATT and CDR2 SNEGSKA (reference sequence). With V trimmed by 5 bases and J by 12 bases, 18 bases remained unmatched. This CDR3 has 16 residues. The CDR3 protein is CSAPVTGTSGLMGQFF. CDR3 coding DNA: TGCAGTGCTCCGGTCACCGGGACTAGCGGCCTCATGGGGCAGTTCTTC.

The chain recombines TRBV6-5 with TRBJ1-5; D is unclear. The V gene lost 2 bases and the J gene lost 6 bases, with 11 bases spanning the gap. This CDR3 spans 14 amino acids. Germline V gene lookup returns CDR1 MNHEY and CDR2 SVGAGI. The CDR3 sequence: CASSYSADGQPQHF. The CDR3, as DNA: TGTGCCAGCAGTTACAGCGCCGACGGTCAGCCCCAGCATTTT.

Comment on this clonotype: An end of the junction does not agree with germline; a read error may underlie this. The V call is TRBV12-3 or TRBV12-4, the J call TRBJ1-5, with no clear D. The CDR3 sequence is 14 residues long. DNA for the CDR3: TGTGCCAACAGTTTTAGTGAGGTCAATCAGCCCCAGCATTTT. Protein: CANSFSEVNQPQHF.

This clonotype was counted between two and nine times. V and J are TRBV2 and TRBJ2-7, with D hard to call. In germline, CDR1 is SNHLY, CDR2 FYNNEI. V lost 7 bases, J lost 0 bases, and 19 bases lay in between. The CDR3 consists of 16 residues. CDR3 protein: CASISPAVWSSYEQYF. CDR3 sequence (DNA): TGTGCCAGCATTTCTCCCGCCGTCTGGAGCTCCTACGAGCAGTACTTC.

The CDR3, as DNA: TGTGCCACCAGCGATGCCGACAGGGGGTGTTATAACTATGGCTACACCTTC. Protein product: CATSDADRGCYNYGYTF. The gene calls are TRBV15 and TRBJ1-2; 9 nucleotides agree with TRBD1. With 5 bases clipped from V and 1 base from J, the junction kept 11 bases outside the gene matches. Germline loops: CDR1 LNHNV, CDR2 YYDKDF (reference sequence). This CDR3 has 17 residues.

The CDR3 is CASSQDLGIGYGYTF. The DNA for the CDR3 is TGTGCCAGCAGCCAAGATTTGGGCATAGGCTATGGCTACACCTTC. The gene calls are TRBV4-2 and TRBJ1-2; D is undetermined. CDR1 is LGHNA and CDR2 is YNFKEQ in the germline V gene. The CDR3 length is 15 residues. Trimming removed 0 bases from V and 4 bases from J, with 12 bases in between.

V is TRBV5-5 and J is TRBJ2-5; D is perhaps TRBD1 (5 bases). CDR3 length: 13 amino acids. Germline values: CDR1 SGHKS, CDR2 YYEKEE (reference sequence). Trimming took 10 bases from V and 2 from J, leaving 15 bases between them. The CDR3 loop reads CAGKVQDQETQYF. DNA for the CDR3: TGTGCCGGCAAAGTACAGGATCAAGAGACCCAGTACTTC.

This clonotype came up many times. The chain recombines TRBV5-1 with TRBJ2-5; D gene unclear. Trimming took 0 bases from V and 3 from J, leaving 9 bases between them. This CDR3 comprises 14 residues. The germline V gene encodes CDR1 SGHRS and CDR2 YFSETQ. The CDR3 reads CASSLGHGEETQYF. The CDR3 bases are TGCGCCAGCAGCTTGGGTCACGGCGAAGAGACCCAGTACTTC.

This sequence joins TRBV6-1 and TRBJ1-3; D is uncertain. Trimming removed 8 bases from V and 0 bases from J, with 8 bases in between. CDR1 MNHNS and CDR2 SASEGT come from the germline V gene. CDR3 size: 13 residues. The CDR3 bases are TGTGCCAGCGGAAGGATCTCTGGAAACACCATATATTTT. Translated: CASGRISGNTIYF.

The CDR3 spells CASSPYQSETQYF. The CDR3 coding sequence is TGTGCCAGCTCACCTTACCAGAGTGAGACCCAGTACTTC. This chain connects TRBV18 to TRBJ2-5; D is uncertain. Germline assignment: CDR1 KGHSH and CDR2 LQKENI. V lost 3 bases, J lost 5 bases, and 10 bases lay in between. The CDR3 loop spans 13 amino acids. The full variable domain, with the rest looked up from reference TRBV18 and TRBJ2-5, is NAGVMQNPRHLVRRRGQEARLRCSPMKGHSHVYWYRQLPEEGLKFMVYLQKENIIDESGMPKERFSAEFPKEGPSILRIQQVVRGDSAAYFCASSPYQSETQYFGPGTRLLVL.

The rearrangement joins TRBV27 to TRBJ2-1; 10 bases are shared with TRBD2. V lost 10 bases to trimming and J lost 2 bases; unmatched junction nucleotides: 5. Per germline, CDR1 MNHEY and CDR2 SMNVEV (reference sequence). The CDR3 extends over 14 amino acids. CDR3 residues: CAIRAGGPYNEQFF. As DNA, the CDR3 is TGTGCCATCAGAGCGGGGGGGCCCTACAATGAGCAGTTCTTC.

The CDR3 DNA follows: TGTGCCAGCAGCTTGCAGGGGGCGGAGGCGACCCAGTACTTC. Translation: CASSLQGAEATQYF. The chain carries TRBV5-4 and TRBJ2-5, with 8 positions matching TRBD1. Germline loops: CDR1 SGHNT, CDR2 YYREEE (reference sequence). The CDR3 has 14 amino acids. J gave up 7 bases and V 1 base, and 6 bases lay outside the gene matches.

The rearrangement uses TRBV13 and TRBJ2-2; D gene uncertain. The germline V and J ends were trimmed by 0 bases and 3 bases, with 2 bases remaining between them. The CDR3 spans 13 residues. Looked up from germline, CDR1 is PRHDT and CDR2 is FYEKMQ (reference sequence). CDR3: CASSLGHTGELFF. The CDR3, as DNA: TGTGCCAGCAGCTTAGGCCACACCGGGGAGCTGTTTTTT.

The chain combines TRBV5-1 with TRBJ2-2; D is uncertain. The CDR3 has 13 residues. CDR1 is SGHRS, CDR2 YFSETQ, per germline. Trimming took off 1 base at V and 7 bases at J, with 8 bases between the two ends. The DNA for the CDR3 is TGCGCCAGCAGCTTGAGGCTCGGCGGGGAGCTGTTTTTT. Translating gives CASSLRLGGELFF.

This clonotype was recorded a few times. The J gene is TRBJ2-5, the V gene TRBV20-1; D assignment may be TRBD1 or TRBD2 (5 bases each). There are 15 residues in the CDR3. Germline V gene sequence: CDR1 DFQATT, CDR2 SNEGSKA (reference sequence). The V end lost 8 bases, the J end lost 1 base, and 20 bases lay between the germline ends. The CDR3 DNA follows: TGCAGTACTAACCGGGACGGTTCGATCCAAGAGACCCAGTACTTC. It encodes CSTNRDGSIQETQYF.

Concerning this clonotype: A much larger clone lies one base from this, so it may be a read error. The chain uses TRBV4-3 and TRBJ2-5; D remains unclear. The J call is uncertain, as TRBJ2-7 better fits the DNA end. The CDR3 consists of 15 residues. Germline V CDR1 and CDR2: LGHNA, YSLEER. In nucleotides, the CDR3 is TGCGCCAGCAGCCAAGATTTAGGGCCTTGTAGCGAGCAGTACTTC. Protein: CASSQDLGPCSEQYF.